Each of the 31 T cell receptor beta chains below was sequenced from the same sample in a study of cytomegalovirus exposure and HLA in healthy donors. The PCR contained 60 Vbeta and 13 Jbeta primers. This table comes from immunoSEQ multiplex PCR, and its TCRdb copy is limited to in-frame clones, with some not included. The sample shows 150,000 to 200,000 clones, approximately 80% of them seen only once. The sample taken for sequencing was PBMCs. These receptors came from a girl between 5 and 17 years old in good health and CMV-seropositive.

V gene TRBV5-5 combines with J gene TRBJ2-7, with D possibly being TRBD1 (6 bases). The V and J ends lost 0 bases and 2 bases respectively, with 12 bases between them. Germline V gives CDR1 SGHKS, CDR2 YYEKEE (reference sequence). The CDR3 spans 15 residues. In DNA, the CDR3 is TGTGCCAGCAGCTTGGCCCCAGGGGCACCCTACGAGCAGTACTTC. As protein: CASSLAPGAPYEQYF.

This clone turned up a few times. V gene TRBV2 combines with J gene TRBJ2-2, with a weak D call TRBD1 (6 bases). V was cut by 8 bases and J by 1 base, with 11 bases left in between. The CDR3 runs to 14 residues. Germline-derived CDR1 and CDR2 are SNHLY and FYNNEI. In DNA, the CDR3 is TGTGCCAGCCAGGGACAAATGAACACCGGGGAGCTGTTTTTT. This sequence encodes CASQGQMNTGELFF.

The chain is built from TRBV5-1 and TRBJ2-7; 8 nucleotides match TRBD2. V was pared by 0 bases and J by 3 bases, with 8 bases of the junction left unmatched. The CDR3 is made up of 16 amino acids. Germline values: CDR1 SGHRS, CDR2 YFSETQ. The CDR3 nucleotides are TGCGCCAGCAGCTTGGTAGAGCTAGCGGGTAACTACGAGCAGTACTTC. Residues: CASSLVELAGNYEQYF.

This clone was counted only a few times. The V gene is TRBV10-1, the J gene TRBJ1-1; D is possibly TRBD1 (5 bases). Germline V gene data show CDR1 as WNHNN and CDR2 as SYGVQD (reference sequence). Trimming cost V 0 bases and J 4 bases, with 9 bases left between them. The CDR3 runs 14 residues. The CDR3 spells CASSESGRGTEAFF. The CDR3 region has the DNA TGCGCCAGCAGTGAGTCTGGAAGGGGCACTGAAGCTTTCTTT.

This sequence joins TRBV6-6 and TRBJ2-7; TRBD2 is a possible D gene (6 bases). There are 14 residues in the CDR3. V was trimmed by 4 bases and J by 1 base, leaving 11 bases between them. Germline lookup yields CDR1 MNHNY and CDR2 SVGAGI (reference sequence). The CDR3 loop reads CASSWEAGSYEQYF. The CDR3 region has the DNA TGTGCCAGCAGTTGGGAGGCGGGTTCCTACGAGCAGTACTTC.

V is TRBV5-5 and J is TRBJ1-5; a weak D match, TRBD1 (6 bases). The CDR3 is 15 residues long. V lost 2 bases and J lost 5, with 14 bases in between. The germline CDR1 and CDR2 sequences are SGHKS and YYEKEE (reference sequence). In nucleotides, the CDR3 is TGTGCCAGCAGCTTCCGTACAGGGCGTGATCAGCCCCAGCATTTT. Protein: CASSFRTGRDQPQHF.

The V gene is TRBV15, the J gene TRBJ1-3; no firm D call. The CDR3 covers 14 residues. Per the germline V gene, CDR1 is LNHNV and CDR2 is YYDKDF (reference sequence). V lost 5 bases to trimming and J lost 0 bases, with 8 bases between them. The CDR3 DNA is TGTGCCACCAGCGTGGTGAGCTCTGGAAACACCATATATTTT. This translates into CATSVVSSGNTIYF.

The chain recombines TRBV25-1 with TRBJ1-1; D is possibly TRBD1 (5 bases). The CDR3 totals 12 residues. V was shortened by 4 bases and J by 4 bases, with 7 bases between the two germline ends. Germline V CDR1 and CDR2: MGHDK, SYGVNS. The CDR3: CASSAGGTEAFF. The DNA for the CDR3 is TGTGCCAGCAGTGCGGGGGGCACTGAAGCTTTCTTT.

The chain carries TRBV9 and TRBJ1-1; D gene ambiguous. This CDR3 region has 14 residues. Between the trimmed V and J ends, which lost 6 bases and 1 base, there was a span of 13 bases. The germline gives CDR1 SGDLS, CDR2 YYNGEE. The DNA of the CDR3 is TGTGCCAGCAATAAAGGCAGCGGGAACACTGAAGCTTTCTTT. This gives the protein CASNKGSGNTEAFF.

The CDR3 here is CASSLPNNEKLFF. The CDR3 nucleotides are TGTGCCAGCAGCTTACCCAATAATGAAAAACTGTTTTTT. The chain has TRBV7-9 and TRBJ1-4; D gene uncertain. There are 13 residues in the CDR3. With 2 bases removed from V and 4 bases from J, the gap between germline ends came to 5 bases. Germline V CDR1 and CDR2: SEHNR, FQNEAQ (reference sequence).

The V gene is TRBV29-1, the J gene TRBJ1-1; the D gene is possibly TRBD1 (6 bases). Germline V gene data show CDR1 as SQVTM and CDR2 as ANQGSEA. There are 13 residues in the CDR3. Trimming removed 4 bases from V and 2 bases from J, with 11 bases in between. CDR3 protein: CSVVGQTNTEAFF. The CDR3, as DNA: TGCAGCGTTGTAGGACAGACCAACACTGAAGCTTTCTTT.

The chain uses TRBV6-1 and TRBJ1-5; the match to TRBD1 covers 9 bases. Per germline, CDR1 MNHNS and CDR2 SASEGT. This CDR3 spans 15 amino acids. Trimming cost V 6 bases and J 6 bases; bases outside gene matches: 9. CDR3 loop: CASRAGTGWGQPQHF. CDR3 nucleotides: TGTGCCAGCAGAGCCGGGACAGGGTGGGGTCAGCCCCAGCATTTT.

The chain employs TRBV5-4 and TRBJ2-5; 7 bases line up with TRBD1. CDR3 length: 15 amino acids. Germline V gene lookup returns CDR1 SGHNT and CDR2 YYREEE (reference sequence). V was clipped by 5 bases and J by 5 bases; unmatched bases: 12. The CDR3 bases are TGTGCCAGCAGGATTGGGACAGTGAGAGGGGAGACCCAGTACTTC. It is translated as CASRIGTVRGETQYF.

The chain has TRBV5-1 and TRBJ2-5; TRBD1 matches at 9 bases. V lost 2 bases, J lost 5 bases, and 7 bases stayed unmatched. The CDR3 covers 15 residues. CDR1 SGHRS and CDR2 YFSETQ come from the germline V gene. The CDR3 DNA sequence: TGCGCCAGCAGCTTAGAAAGGACAGGGGACGAGACCCAGTACTTC. The encoded protein is CASSLERTGDETQYF. Together with reference TRBV5-1 and TRBJ2-5, the CDR3 gives the full variable domain: KAGVTQTPRYLIKTRGQQVTLSCSPISGHRSVSWYQQTPGQGLQFLFEYFSETQRNKGNFPGRFSGRQFSNSRSEMNVSTLELGDSALYLCASSLERTGDETQYFGPGTRLLVL.

The chain recombines TRBV10-1 with TRBJ2-7; tentative D call: TRBD1 (5 bases). The CDR3 runs to 15 residues. Trimming cost V 3 bases and J 2 bases, with 14 bases left between them. Germline V CDR1 and CDR2: WNHNN, SYGVQD (reference sequence). The CDR3 nucleotides are TGCGCCAGCAGTGACGGACAAGGTGGGACCTACGAGCAGTACTTC. Its protein is CASSDGQGGTYEQYF.

This chain links TRBV7-6 with TRBJ2-5; TRBD2 matches at 11 bases. The J segment lost 5 bases and the V segment lost 0 bases, leaving 11 bases of the junction unmatched. CDR1 SGHVS and CDR2 FNYEAQ come from the germline V gene. This CDR3 region has 18 residues. Here the CDR3 reads CASSLAATSGTTYETQYF. DNA of the CDR3: TGTGCCAGCAGCTTAGCGGCGACTAGCGGGACAACTTATGAGACCCAGTACTTC.

The chain combines TRBV19 with TRBJ2-7, with a tentative D call TRBD2 (5 bases). Between the trimmed V and J ends, which lost 1 base and 5 bases, there was a span of 12 bases. Germline CDR1 reads LNHDA; CDR2 reads SQIVND (reference sequence). The CDR3 loop spans 14 amino acids. The CDR3 is CASSIGTAIDEQYF. CDR3 bases: TGTGCCAGTAGTATAGGGACTGCGATTGACGAGCAGTACTTC.

V is TRBV7-9 and J is TRBJ2-7; 10 positions match TRBD2. The germline CDR1 and CDR2 sequences are SEHNR and FQNEAQ (reference sequence). With V trimmed by 0 bases and J by 0 bases, 8 bases remained unmatched. This CDR3 has 18 residues. CDR3 in DNA: TGTGCCAGCAGCTTAGCGCCTAGCGGGAGAATTAGCTCCTACGAGCAGTACTTC. The encoded protein is CASSLAPSGRISSYEQYF.

The chain couples TRBV19 to TRBJ1-4; D is perhaps TRBD1 (5 bases). Germline V gives CDR1 LNHDA, CDR2 SQIVND (reference sequence). Trimming cost V 11 bases and J 8 bases, with 12 bases left between them. CDR3 size: 11 residues. CDR3 loop: CASTRGEKLFF. As DNA, the CDR3 is TGTGCCTCTACACGGGGGGAAAAACTGTTTTTT.

The V and J genes are TRBV9 and TRBJ2-1; 7 bases fit TRBD2. Per germline, CDR1 SGDLS and CDR2 YYNGEE. Losses at the gene ends were 3 bases for V and 2 bases for J; bases not matched to a gene: 8. The CDR3 consists of 16 residues. The CDR3 region is CASSAEGREPYNEQFF. The CDR3 DNA follows: TGTGCCAGCAGCGCCGAGGGGCGGGAGCCCTACAATGAGCAGTTCTTC.

The chain uses TRBV7-8 and TRBJ2-1, with TRBD2 matching over 9 bases. The V gene end was trimmed by 7 bases and the J gene end by 3 bases; junction bases not matched to a gene: 13. Germline V gene lookup returns CDR1 SGHVS and CDR2 FQNEAQ. CDR3 length: 17 residues. The CDR3 coding sequence is TGTGCCAGCATCCTTTTAGTGGGCGGGAGGGTCTACAATGAGCAGTTCTTC. It is translated as CASILLVGGRVYNEQFF.

This clone came up once. The rearrangement links TRBV10-1 to TRBJ2-2, with TRBD1 matching over 9 bases. This CDR3 spans 14 amino acids. Trimming removed 6 bases from V and 5 bases from J; junction bases left unmatched: 4. CDR1 is WNHNN, CDR2 SYGVQD, per germline (reference sequence). This CDR3 reads CASSRDRVTGELFF. The CDR3 nucleotides read TGCGCCAGCAGCCGGGACAGGGTAACCGGGGAGCTGTTTTTT.

The chain is built from TRBV2 and TRBJ2-5; D is ambiguous. Judging by the DNA end, TRBJ2-7 fits better; the J call may be wrong. CDR1 and CDR2 (germline): SNHLY, FYNNEI. This CDR3 region has 12 residues. The CDR3 region is CASSLSSYEQYF. The CDR3 DNA follows: TGTGCCAGCAGTCTGAGCTCCTACGAGCAGTACTTC.

This clone was recorded a few times. V and J are TRBV29-1 and TRBJ1-1; 7 bases map to TRBD1. The germline V gene encodes CDR1 SQVTM and CDR2 ANQGSEA. The CDR3 runs 13 residues. The V gene end was trimmed by 8 bases and the J gene end by 5 bases; junction bases not matched to a gene: 11. The CDR3: CSSGGRVWTEAFF. The CDR3 coding sequence is TGCAGCTCAGGGGGGCGGGTGTGGACTGAAGCTTTCTTT.

In the case of this clone: At one end the junction does not follow the germline gene, possibly because of a read error. The chain employs TRBV7-9 and TRBJ2-4; TRBD2 is a possible D gene (6 bases). Germline CDR1 SEHNR, CDR2 FQNEAQ (reference sequence). The CDR3 runs to 12 residues. CDR3 sequence (DNA): TGTTCCAGCAGCTTAACCGGACTATATGAGTACTTC. Translated, it gives CSSSLTGLYEYF.

On this clone: The junction and the germline gene differ at one end; a read error may be behind it. The J gene is TRBJ2-7, the V gene TRBV6-6, with D possibly being TRBD1 (5 bases). The CDR3 totals 15 residues. Germline-derived CDR1 and CDR2 are MNHNY and SVGAGI (reference sequence). This CDR3 is CASSSTTEPPYQQYF. CDR3 DNA sequence: TGTGCCAGCAGTTCTACGACAGAGCCTCCCTACCAGCAGTACTTC.

The chain links TRBV5-1 to TRBJ2-7, with 9 nucleotides matching TRBD1. From germline, CDR1 is SGHRS and CDR2 YFSETQ. With 4 bases clipped from V and 4 bases from J, the junction kept 6 bases outside the gene matches. The CDR3 extends over 14 amino acids. This CDR3 reads CASSTSTGGYEQYF. The CDR3 DNA follows: TGCGCCAGCAGCACCTCGACAGGGGGATACGAGCAGTACTTC.

The CDR3 region is CASSLGSGRGYEQYF. The CDR3 coding sequence is TGTGCCAGCAGTTTAGGAAGCGGGAGGGGCTACGAGCAGTACTTC. The chain carries TRBV27 and TRBJ2-7; TRBD2 aligns across 10 bases. In germline, CDR1 is MNHEY, CDR2 SMNVEV (reference sequence). Trimming took 2 bases from V and 3 from J; bases not matched to a gene: 4. CDR3 length equals 15 residues.

The genes are TRBV2 and TRBJ2-2; 7 nucleotides agree with TRBD1. Germline lookup yields CDR1 SNHLY and CDR2 FYNNEI. This CDR3 comprises 16 residues. The J segment lost 4 bases and the V segment lost 6 bases, leaving 11 bases of the junction unmatched. The CDR3 spells CASRTIDRAGTGELFF. DNA of the CDR3: TGTGCCAGCAGGACCATTGACAGGGCCGGCACCGGGGAGCTGTTTTTT.

The chain recombines TRBV12-5 with TRBJ2-5; 9 bases are shared with TRBD2. Trimming at V came to 6 bases and at J to 5 bases, leaving 10 bases not matched to a gene. This CDR3 is built from 15 residues. Germline assignment: CDR1 LGHNT and CDR2 FRNRAP. The CDR3 DNA reads as TGTGCTAGTGGCCTCACCGGGACTAGCCGGGAGACCCAGTACTTC. Protein: CASGLTGTSRETQYF.

The gene calls are TRBV2 and TRBJ2-5, with D perhaps matching TRBD2 (6 bases). CDR3 length: 13 residues. Trimming took off 7 bases at V and 5 bases at J, with 14 bases between the two ends. Germline lookup yields CDR1 SNHLY and CDR2 FYNNEI. CDR3 in DNA: TGTGCCAGCAAGTCAGGGAGGAAGGAGACCCAGTACTTC. Translated: CASKSGRKETQYF.